The next 25 T cell receptor beta chains were all read from a single sample in a study of blood T cell repertoires in COVID-19. The table came from immunoSEQ multiplex PCR; TCRdb's copy has only in-frame clones and leaves some out. The data show around 500,000 clones, around 87% seen once. Input material: PBMCs or T cells enriched from blood (not recorded which). Receptors originate from a woman aged 40 to 50 who had recovered from COVID-19.

In nucleotides, the CDR3 is TGTGCCAGCAGCCTACTCAGCACAGATACGCAGTATTTT. Its protein product is CASSLLSTDTQYF. V and J are TRBV4-2 and TRBJ2-3, with no clear D. Germline lookup yields CDR1 LGHNA and CDR2 YNFKEQ. Trimming removed 4 bases at V and 0 bases at J, with 5 bases between. The CDR3 runs 13 residues.

The V call is TRBV19, the J call TRBJ1-1, with 9 bases matching TRBD1. Trimming took 6 bases from V and 1 from J; bases not matched to a gene: 18. Germline values: CDR1 LNHDA, CDR2 SQIVND (reference sequence). The CDR3 length is 19 residues. This CDR3 is CASRKLLRGTGRTNTEAFF. The CDR3 coding sequence is TGTGCCAGTAGGAAGCTATTAAGGGGGACAGGGAGGACGAACACTGAAGCTTTCTTT.

V gene TRBV6-2 or TRBV6-3 combines with J gene TRBJ2-7; D unresolved. The CDR3 is 14 amino acids. V dropped 4 bases and J dropped 2 bases, with 12 bases sitting between them. The germline gives CDR1 MNHEY, CDR2 SVGEGT. The chain's CDR3 is CASSSPTLTYEQYF. As DNA, the CDR3 is TGTGCCAGCAGTTCCCCGACACTGACCTACGAGCAGTACTTC.

This chain uses TRBV7-9 with TRBJ1-4; 7 bases map to TRBD1. J lost 0 bases, V lost 5 bases, and 0 bases had no gene match. CDR1 and CDR2 from the germline V gene are SEHNR and FQNEAQ (reference sequence). This CDR3 comprises 14 residues. The CDR3 spells CASSDRATNEKLFF. The CDR3 nucleotides are TGTGCCAGCAGCGACAGGGCAACTAATGAAAAACTGTTTTTT.

The chain recombines TRBV14 with TRBJ2-1, with 9 bases lining up with TRBD2. The CDR3 extends over 17 amino acids. Germline loops: CDR1 SGHDN, CDR2 FVKESK. Unmatched junction bases numbered 13, after V lost 0 bases and J lost 10 bases. The CDR3 reads CASSQEFAGGLREEQFF. The CDR3 coding sequence is TGTGCCAGCAGCCAAGAATTCGCGGGAGGGCTAAGAGAAGAGCAGTTCTTC.

V gene TRBV6-5 combines with J gene TRBJ1-5; the D is unclear. The V gene's germline CDR1 is MNHEY and CDR2 SVGAGI. The CDR3 has 14 residues. V was shortened by 6 bases and J by 3 bases, with 12 bases between the two germline ends. DNA of the CDR3: TGTGCCAGCAGCCCCGAGAGTTACAATCAGCCCCAGCATTTT. Its translation: CASSPESYNQPQHF.

The CDR3 nucleotides are TGTGCCAGCAGTTACCGGGTTTCTGGTGGCTACACCTTC. It specifies CASSYRVSGGYTF. The rearrangement uses TRBV6-5 and TRBJ1-2; unclear D gene. Looked up from germline, CDR1 is MNHEY and CDR2 is SVGAGI. Deletions cut 2 bases from V and 7 bases from J, with 11 bases between. The CDR3 has 13 residues.

This sequence joins TRBV5-1 and TRBJ1-4, with 8 bases that match TRBD1. CDR1 is SGHRS and CDR2 is YFSETQ in the germline V gene. CDR3 length: 15 amino acids. The junction had 10 bases not matched to a gene; V was cut back by 5 bases and J by 7 bases. The chain's CDR3 is CASRPSTGGGEKLFF. The CDR3 nucleotides read TGCGCCAGCAGACCCTCAACAGGGGGGGGTGAAAAACTGTTTTTT.

Only one count was recorded for this clone. The V gene is TRBV19, the J gene TRBJ2-4; weak D call: TRBD1 (5 bases). CDR1 is LNHDA, CDR2 SQIVND, per germline (reference sequence). This CDR3 contains 16 residues. Trimming cost V 3 bases and J 6 bases, with 18 bases left between them. CDR3 bases: TGTGCCAGTAGTATCAGGGATGGGGTCGGTATAAACATTCAGTACTTC. Translating gives CASSIRDGVGINIQYF. The full variable domain, rest sourced from reference TRBV19 and TRBJ2-4, is DGGITQSPKYLFRKEGQNVTLSCEQNLNHDAMYWYRQDPGQGLRLIYYSQIVNDFQKGDIAEGYSVSREKKESFPLTVTSAQKNPTAFYLCASSIRDGVGINIQYFGAGTRLSVL.

CDR3 DNA: TGTGCCAGCACCCGCGTAGGGGGATATGGCTACACCTTC. Its protein is CASTRVGGYGYTF. This chain connects TRBV12-3 or TRBV12-4 to TRBJ1-2, with D possibly TRBD1 on 6 matching bases. Trimming shortened V by 7 bases and J by 5 bases, and 14 bases separated the two germline ends. CDR3 length equals 13 residues.

The chain links TRBV5-8 to TRBJ2-7; D unclear. From germline, CDR1 is SGHTS and CDR2 YDEGEE. The CDR3 runs 13 residues. Trimming stripped 2 bases from V and 3 bases from J, with 9 bases between. Here the CDR3 DNA reads TGTGCCAGCAGCTTCCAGATACACTACGAGCAGTACTTC. This gives the protein CASSFQIHYEQYF.

This clone was detected once. The CDR3 here is CASSFRTDTQYF. For the CDR3, the DNA is TGTGCCAGCAGCTTCAGGACAGATACGCAGTATTTT. The chain has TRBV7-9 and TRBJ2-3; D unresolved. Per germline, CDR1 SEHNR and CDR2 FQNEAQ (reference sequence). V was clipped by 3 bases and J by 3 bases, with 4 bases between them. The CDR3 loop spans 12 amino acids.

The V and J genes are TRBV7-7 and TRBJ2-2; 10 nucleotides match TRBD1. Germline loops: CDR1 SSHAT, CDR2 FNYEAQ (reference sequence). The CDR3 runs to 15 residues. V was clipped by 1 base and J by 6 bases; unmatched bases: 2. The chain's CDR3 is CASSLGGTGAGELFF. The CDR3 DNA reads TGTGCCAGCAGCTTAGGAGGGACAGGGGCCGGGGAGCTGTTTTTT.

This clone has only one observation. The V call is TRBV15, the J call TRBJ2-7, with D maybe TRBD1 (5 bases). The CDR3 is made up of 16 amino acids. V was trimmed by 0 bases and J by 4 bases, leaving 16 bases between them. Germline loops: CDR1 LNHNV, CDR2 YYDKDF (reference sequence). The CDR3 protein is CATSRDHVGLKYEQYF. The DNA for the CDR3 is TGTGCCACCAGCAGAGATCATGTGGGGCTTAAATACGAGCAGTACTTC.

This clone was detected only once. The chain recombines TRBV14 with TRBJ2-7; D ambiguous. The V end lost 2 bases, the J end lost 1 base, and 3 bases lay between the germline ends. The CDR3 runs to 12 residues. Germline V lookup: CDR1 SGHDN, CDR2 FVKESK. The CDR3 DNA is TGTGCCAGCAGCCAAACATCCTACGAGCAGTACTTC. It encodes CASSQTSYEQYF.

V gene TRBV4-2 combines with J gene TRBJ2-3; tentatively, D is TRBD1 (6 bases). V gave up 4 bases and J gave up 0 bases, with 20 bases separating them. Germline values: CDR1 LGHNA, CDR2 YNFKEQ. The CDR3 is 18 amino acids. The CDR3 DNA reads as TGTGCCAGCAGCCGAGGACAGCGACTTGAGACTAGCACAGATACGCAGTATTTT. Translation gives CASSRGQRLETSTDTQYF.

This chain connects TRBV12-3 or TRBV12-4 to TRBJ1-2, with a weak D call TRBD1 (5 bases). V shed 4 bases and J shed 5 bases, with 8 bases lying between them. CDR3 size: 12 residues. The CDR3 DNA is TGTGCCAGCAGTTCGGGGGGTTATGGCTACACCTTC. Translating gives CASSSGGYGYTF.

The DNA of the CDR3 is TGTGCCAGCAGCCAAGATGGAGGTAGCTCCTACGAGCAGTACTTC. Amino acids: CASSQDGGSSYEQYF. The V and J genes are TRBV4-2 and TRBJ2-7, with TRBD2 as a possible D gene (5 bases). Germline values: CDR1 LGHNA, CDR2 YNFKEQ. The CDR3 sequence is 15 residues long. V was shortened by 0 bases and J by 0 bases, with 9 bases between the two germline ends.

V is TRBV30 and J is TRBJ1-5; D perhaps matches TRBD1 (5 bases). The germline V and J ends were trimmed by 8 bases and 6 bases, with 23 bases remaining between them. Germline values: CDR1 GTSNPN, CDR2 SVGIG (reference sequence). This CDR3 comprises 15 residues. The CDR3 bases are TGTGCCGAGTGGGGGAGGACGGGGTCGGGTCAGCCCCAGCATTTT. This codes for CAEWGRTGSGQPQHF.

This chain joins TRBV9 and TRBJ2-1; 8 nucleotides align to TRBD1. J was trimmed by 4 bases and V by 4 bases; bases with no gene match: 7. The CDR3 sequence is 15 residues long. Looked up from germline, CDR1 is SGDLS and CDR2 is YYNGEE. As DNA, the CDR3 is TGTGCCAGCAGCCCTAATGACAGGGGTTACAATGAGCAGTTCTTC. It yields the protein CASSPNDRGYNEQFF.

The chain is built from TRBV21-1 and TRBJ2-7; the DNA was not compared with TRBD1, the D call given in the table. TRBV21-1 is recorded as a pseudogene. CDR3 length equals 15 residues. The CDR3 DNA sequence: TGTGCCAGCAGCTTGCGACAGGGGACCCCCTGCGAGCAGTACTTC. Its protein product is CASSLRQGTPCEQYF.

This rearrangement joins TRBV5-1 to TRBJ1-2, with D maybe TRBD1 (6 bases). Trimming took off 2 bases at V and 1 base at J, with 12 bases between the two ends. This CDR3 contains 15 residues. In germline, CDR1 is SGHRS, CDR2 YFSETQ. CDR3 loop: CASSFTGSYNYGYTF. In nucleotides, the CDR3 is TGCGCCAGCAGCTTTACAGGGAGTTATAACTATGGCTACACCTTC.

The V gene is TRBV27, the J gene TRBJ1-2; weak D call: TRBD1 (6 bases). From germline, CDR1 is MNHEY and CDR2 SMNVEV (reference sequence). The V gene lost 3 bases and the J gene lost 6 bases, with 11 bases spanning the gap. The CDR3 extends over 13 amino acids. This chain's CDR3 is CASSFQGLDGYTF. The CDR3 DNA reads as TGTGCCAGCAGTTTCCAGGGGTTAGATGGCTACACCTTC.

J is TRBJ2-1 and V is TRBV6-2 or TRBV6-3; TRBD2 aligns across 11 bases. J gave up 5 bases and V 1 base, and 1 base lay outside the gene matches. The germline gives CDR1 MNHEY, CDR2 SVGEGT. The CDR3 consists of 15 residues. Here the CDR3 reads CASSYWGLADNEQFF. The CDR3 DNA follows: TGTGCCAGCAGTTACTGGGGACTAGCGGACAATGAGCAGTTCTTC.

The rearrangement joins TRBV15 to TRBJ1-3; D may be TRBD1 (5 bases). V shed 5 bases and J shed 0 bases, with 8 bases lying between them. The CDR3 is made up of 14 amino acids. The germline V gene encodes CDR1 LNHNV and CDR2 YYDKDF (reference sequence). This chain's CDR3 is CATSRDFSGNTIYF. The CDR3 DNA follows: TGTGCCACCAGCCGGGACTTCTCTGGAAACACCATATATTTT.